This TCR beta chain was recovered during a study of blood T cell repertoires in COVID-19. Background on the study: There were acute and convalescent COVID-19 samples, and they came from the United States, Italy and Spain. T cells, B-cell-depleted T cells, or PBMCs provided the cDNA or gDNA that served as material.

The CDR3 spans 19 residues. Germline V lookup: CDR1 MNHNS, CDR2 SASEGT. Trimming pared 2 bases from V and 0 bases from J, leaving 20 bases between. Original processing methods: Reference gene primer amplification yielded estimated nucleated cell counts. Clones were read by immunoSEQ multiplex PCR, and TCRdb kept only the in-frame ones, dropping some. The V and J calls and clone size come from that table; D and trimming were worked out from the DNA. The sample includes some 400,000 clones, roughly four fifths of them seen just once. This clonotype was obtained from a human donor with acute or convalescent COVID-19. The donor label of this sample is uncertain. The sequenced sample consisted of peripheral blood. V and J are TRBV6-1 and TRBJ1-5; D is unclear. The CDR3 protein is CASSEQAETTFYSNQPQHF. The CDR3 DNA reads TGTGCCAGCAGTGAACAGGCGGAGACTACCTTCTATAGCAATCAGCCCCAGCATTTT.